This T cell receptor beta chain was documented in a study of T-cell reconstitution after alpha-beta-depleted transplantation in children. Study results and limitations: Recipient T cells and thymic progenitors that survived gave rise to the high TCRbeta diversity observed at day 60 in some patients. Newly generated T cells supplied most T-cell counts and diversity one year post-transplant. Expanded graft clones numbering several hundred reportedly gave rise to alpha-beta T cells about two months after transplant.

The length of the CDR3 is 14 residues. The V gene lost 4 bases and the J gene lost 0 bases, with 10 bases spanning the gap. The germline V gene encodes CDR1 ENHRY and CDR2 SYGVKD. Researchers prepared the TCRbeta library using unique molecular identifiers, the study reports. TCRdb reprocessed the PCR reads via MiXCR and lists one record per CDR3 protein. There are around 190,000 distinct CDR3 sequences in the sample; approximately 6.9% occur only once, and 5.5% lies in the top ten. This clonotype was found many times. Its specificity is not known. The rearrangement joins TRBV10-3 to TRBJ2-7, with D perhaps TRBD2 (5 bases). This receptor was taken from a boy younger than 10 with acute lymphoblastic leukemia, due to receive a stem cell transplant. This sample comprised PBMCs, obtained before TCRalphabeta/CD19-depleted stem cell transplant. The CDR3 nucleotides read TGTGCCATCAGTGCCCCGGGGAGCTCCTACGAGCAGTACTTC. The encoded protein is CAISAPGSSYEQYF.